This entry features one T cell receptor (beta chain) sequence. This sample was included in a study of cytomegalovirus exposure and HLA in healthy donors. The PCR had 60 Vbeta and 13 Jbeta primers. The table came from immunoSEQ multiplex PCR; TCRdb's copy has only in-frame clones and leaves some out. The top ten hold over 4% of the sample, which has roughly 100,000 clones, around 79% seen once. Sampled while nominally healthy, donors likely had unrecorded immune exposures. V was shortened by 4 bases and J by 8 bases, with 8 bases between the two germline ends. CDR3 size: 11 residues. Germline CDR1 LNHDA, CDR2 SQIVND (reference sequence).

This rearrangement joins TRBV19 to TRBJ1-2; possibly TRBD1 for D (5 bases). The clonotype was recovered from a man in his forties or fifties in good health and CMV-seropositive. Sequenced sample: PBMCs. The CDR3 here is CASSTTGGYTF. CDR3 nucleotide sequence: TGTGCCAGTAGTACTACAGGCGGCTACACCTTC.